This T cell receptor beta chain is drawn from a study of human T cells and chemical hapten exposure. RNA extraction used unfractionated whole blood as the source of total RNA. This clonotype was counted a few times. Its antigen is unidentified. TCRdb fed the 5' RACE reads into MiXCR, producing one record per CDR3 protein. The data show approximately 81,000 distinct CDR3 sequences, with 7% to 8% seen just once and approximately 2.5% held by the top ten. Germline CDR1 is MGHDK and CDR2 is SYGVNS. Trimming stripped 1 base from V and 13 bases from J, with 13 bases between. This CDR3 is built from 13 residues. Notes on the study in general: The number of TCRs above 1 in 1000 frequency did not change after DPC sensitization.

This clonotype was sampled from a male donor in good health. The chain links TRBV25-1 to TRBJ1-4; D is perhaps TRBD1 (6 bases). The CDR3 DNA reads TGTGCCAGCAGTGAATTGATAACAGGGCGACTGTTTTTT. Its protein is CASSELITGRLFF.